One T cell receptor beta chain is described in this entry. This sample is part of a study of spatial heterogeneity in lung cancer. Study-level information: Where available, sequencing covered follow-up PBMC samples, taken at a median of around 22 months after resection. An average of more than ten raw reads was observed per unique TCR and UMI combination.

TCRdb fed the 5' RACE reads into MiXCR, producing one record per CDR3 protein. This repertoire shows just under 10,000 distinct CDR3 sequences, about 25% found once; its top ten account for roughly 4.3%. Stated time point: blood at routine non-recurrence follow-up after resection. This CDR3 is built from 11 residues. V lost 0 bases and J lost 7, with 2 bases in between. Germline V lookup: CDR1 SGHRS, CDR2 YFSETQ. The receptor was isolated from a female donor with early-stage non-small cell lung cancer. The genes are TRBV5-1 and TRBJ2-1; unclear D gene. The starting material was PBMCs, obtained at follow-up. The CDR3 nucleotides read TGCGCCAGCAGCTTGGAAAATGAGCAGTTCTTC. Residues: CASSLENEQFF.